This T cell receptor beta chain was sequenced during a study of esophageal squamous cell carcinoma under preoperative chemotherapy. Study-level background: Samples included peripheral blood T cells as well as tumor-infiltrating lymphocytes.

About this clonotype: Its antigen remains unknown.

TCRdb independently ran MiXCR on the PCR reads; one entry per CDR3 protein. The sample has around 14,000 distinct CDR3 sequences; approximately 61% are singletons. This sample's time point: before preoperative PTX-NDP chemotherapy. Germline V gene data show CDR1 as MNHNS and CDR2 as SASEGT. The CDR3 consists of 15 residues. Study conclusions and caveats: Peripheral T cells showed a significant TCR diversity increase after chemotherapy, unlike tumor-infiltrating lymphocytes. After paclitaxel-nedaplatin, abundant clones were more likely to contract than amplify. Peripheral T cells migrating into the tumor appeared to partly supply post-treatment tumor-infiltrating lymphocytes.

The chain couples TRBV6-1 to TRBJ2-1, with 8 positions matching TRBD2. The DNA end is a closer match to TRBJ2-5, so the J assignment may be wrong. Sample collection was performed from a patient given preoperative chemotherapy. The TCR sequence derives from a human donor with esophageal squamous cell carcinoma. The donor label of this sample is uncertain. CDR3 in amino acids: CARRRGGRRGDTQYF. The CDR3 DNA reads TGTGCCAGGAGACGGGGGGGCCGACGTGGAGACACCCAGTACTTC.